This T cell receptor beta chain was sequenced in a study of blood T cell repertoires in COVID-19. Study-wide context: COVID-19 samples collected from the United States, Italy and Spain covered acute and convalescent phases.

The V and J ends lost 3 bases and 3 bases respectively, with 5 bases between them. CDR3 length: 13 residues. Produced via immunoSEQ multiplex PCR; TCRdb's table is partial and in-frame only. The sample gives about 270,000 clones, approximately 89% of which show up once; 2% to 3% is in the top ten. This receptor was taken from a woman aged 50 to 60 with acute or convalescent COVID-19. The chain is built from TRBV12-3 or TRBV12-4 and TRBJ1-4, with D uncertain. Material for sequencing was peripheral blood. The CDR3 loop is CASSFQANEKLFF. The DNA of the CDR3 is TGTGCCAGCAGTTTTCAGGCTAATGAAAAACTGTTTTTT.